This T cell receptor beta chain was captured by sequencing in a study of blood T cell repertoires in COVID-19. Study-level background: The United States, Italy and Spain provided the acute and convalescent COVID-19 samples. PBMCs, B-cell-depleted T cells, or T cells provided the cDNA or gDNA that made up the material.

Per the original data handling: Amplification of reference gene primers was used by the study to estimate nucleated cell counts. Method: immunoSEQ multiplex PCR; TCRdb's copy keeps in-frame clones and lacks some. From that table come the V and J calls and clone size; the DNA was used to work out D and trimming. Of more than 150,000 clones listed, under 90% were seen once; the top ten hold over 0.5%. There are 14 residues in the CDR3. V shed 3 bases and J shed 1 base, with 10 bases lying between them. CDR1 KGHSH and CDR2 LQKENI come from the germline V gene. The genes are TRBV18 and TRBJ2-7, with D perhaps TRBD1 (6 bases). Sample: peripheral blood. The source of this sequence is a man aged 55-75 years with acute or convalescent COVID-19. The CDR3, as DNA: TGTGCCAGCTCACCCCGAGGACAGTCCTACGAGCAGTACTTC. This translates into CASSPRGQSYEQYF. Combining the CDR3 with reference TRBV18 and TRBJ2-7 gives the whole variable domain NAGVMQNPRHLVRRRGQEARLRCSPMKGHSHVYWYRQLPEEGLKFMVYLQKENIIDESGMPKERFSAEFPKEGPSILRIQQVVRGDSAAYFCASSPRGQSYEQYFGPGTRLTVT.